The source of this T cell receptor beta chain is a study of blood T cell repertoires in COVID-19. About the research overall: Donors in the United States, Italy and Spain gave samples during acute or convalescent COVID-19. PBMCs, B-cell-depleted T cells, or T cells were the source of the cDNA or gDNA that made up the material.

The CDR3 is 14 residues long. Germline CDR1 MNHEY, CDR2 SMNVEV (reference sequence). The V gene lost 6 bases and the J gene lost 0 bases, with 11 bases spanning the gap. Original handling: Reference gene primer amplification gave nucleated cell count estimates. Clones were read by immunoSEQ multiplex PCR, and TCRdb kept only the in-frame ones, dropping some. For V, J and clone size, that table is used; D and trimming come from the DNA. The repertoire consists of about 61,000 clones, with about 78% occurring once and the leading ten covering about 20%. The chain joins TRBV27 to TRBJ1-2, with no clear D. The receptor was derived from a man aged 80 or over with active or convalescent COVID-19. Specimen: peripheral blood. This CDR3 is CASRQNSANYGYTF. DNA of the CDR3: TGTGCCAGCAGACAGAACTCAGCTAACTATGGCTACACCTTC.